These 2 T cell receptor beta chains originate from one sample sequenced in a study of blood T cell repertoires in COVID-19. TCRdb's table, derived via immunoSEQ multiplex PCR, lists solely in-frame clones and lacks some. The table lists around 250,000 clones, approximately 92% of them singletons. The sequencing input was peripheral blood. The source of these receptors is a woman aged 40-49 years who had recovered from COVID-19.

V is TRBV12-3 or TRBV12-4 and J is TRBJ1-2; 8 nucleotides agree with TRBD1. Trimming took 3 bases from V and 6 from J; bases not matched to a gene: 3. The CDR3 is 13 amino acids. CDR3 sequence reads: CASSFSDRDGYTF. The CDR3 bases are TGTGCCAGCAGTTTTTCGGACAGGGATGGCTACACCTTC.

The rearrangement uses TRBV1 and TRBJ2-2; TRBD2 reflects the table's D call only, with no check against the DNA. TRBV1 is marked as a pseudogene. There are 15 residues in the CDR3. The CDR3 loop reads CTSSQSGLTIGELFF. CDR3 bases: TGCACCAGCAGCCAATCCGGACTTACCATCGGGGAGCTGTTTTTT.